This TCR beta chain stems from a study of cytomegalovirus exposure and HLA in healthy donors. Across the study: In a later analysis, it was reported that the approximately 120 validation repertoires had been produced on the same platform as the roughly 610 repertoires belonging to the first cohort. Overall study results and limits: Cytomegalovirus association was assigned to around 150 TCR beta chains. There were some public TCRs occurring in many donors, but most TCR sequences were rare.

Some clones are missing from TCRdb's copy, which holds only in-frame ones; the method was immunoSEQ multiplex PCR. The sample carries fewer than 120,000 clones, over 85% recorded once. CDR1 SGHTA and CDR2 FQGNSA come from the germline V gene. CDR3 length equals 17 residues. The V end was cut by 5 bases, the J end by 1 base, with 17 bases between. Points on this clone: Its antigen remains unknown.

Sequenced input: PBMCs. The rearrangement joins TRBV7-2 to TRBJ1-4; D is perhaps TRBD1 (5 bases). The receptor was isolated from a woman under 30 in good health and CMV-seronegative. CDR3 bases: TGTGCCAGCAGCGGCACATGGATCGGGGGAACTAATGAAAAACTGTTTTTT. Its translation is CASSGTWIGGTNEKLFF.